This TCR beta chain was obtained from a study of cytomegalovirus exposure and HLA in healthy donors (dated by TCRdb to about 2017). Study-level background: According to an earlier analysis of a few hundred of the donors, about 179 million T cells yielded roughly 100 million unique TCR beta sequences and around 280 Gb of sequence data. Alongside the repertoire data, information on donor age, sex, ethnicity and CMV serostatus was compiled. Every discovery cohort repertoire had been produced on one sequencing platform. On average, 235,054 unique TCR beta nucleotide sequences were sequenced per donor among several hundred genotyped donors of the cohort, with roughly 18% of those sequences being non-productive. The study aimed to test whether signatures of past pathogen exposure could be identified by cataloging public T cell receptors. A later analysis re-analyzed previously published TCR beta repertoires from roughly 690 donors and added high-resolution HLA genotyping to study TCR occurrence patterns. Roughly 300 gigabases of sequencing data and roughly 90 million unique TCR sequences were included in an early release covering 500 to 750 HLA-typed donors. The genetic ancestry cluster associated with self-reported Caucasian donors included roughly 84% of the roughly 400 genotyped donors. To predict cytomegalovirus infection status, the study combined high-throughput TCR immunosequencing, statistical association of individual TCRs with disease status, and machine learning. Roughly 5 DR-DQ haplotypes were treated as single units for association and clustering because of strong linkage in the cohort. In the later analysis, no new phenotypic data were used to find candidate immune exposures; instead, reliance was placed on TCR beta sequences and their occurrence across donors. HLA typing included class I and class II loci at four-digit resolution. Along with the roughly 610-subject first cohort, a separate validation cohort of some 130 different subjects was used. Typing coverage differed by locus: A, B, C, DRB1 and DQB1 were typed in about 620-630 donors, DQA1 in approximately 520, DPA1 in 600 to 610, and DPB1 in just under 490. The T cell repertoires of roughly 660 subjects were profiled by immunosequencing and related to cytomegalovirus serostatus. In an earlier analysis of 587 of the donors, high-throughput TCR beta sequencing was used to judge whether each TCR beta V gene segment behaved as functional or pseudogenic. A later genetic analysis used genome-wide SNP genotypes for about 65% of the roughly 670 donors, treating that subset as a discovery cohort. Results and caveats for the whole study, not just this receptor: In this cohort, only TCR beta chains were sequenced, and detectable features were limited by the absence of alpha or paired-chain data. In a later analysis, 16,951 TCR beta sequences were associated with specific HLA alleles at a false discovery rate of 0.05. HLA typing was unavailable for some donors at each locus, so association tests used only the typed subset. In vitro tests confirmed that a few of the cytomegalovirus-associated TCR beta chains recognize cytomegalovirus antigens. The study listed 150 to 200 TCR beta chains as associated with cytomegalovirus. In a later analysis, HLA-associated TCR beta chains were found to be more clonally expanded and to have lower generation probabilities than equally common non-associated chains. The authors suggested that the approach could potentially be extended to other disease states and immunological phenotypes. Correlated functional status among segregating V segments might be attributable to linkage disequilibrium, but an unknown experimental factor could not be ruled out. According to a later analysis, TCR association rates differed among HLA loci, with DRB1 alleles showing the most associated TCRs and HLA-C alleles showing the fewest. In a later analysis, several top co-occurrence clusters were reported to appear linked to parvovirus B19, influenza, CMV and Epstein-Barr virus. In an earlier analysis of over 550 of the donors, most TCR beta V segments were observed in productive rearrangements about 90% or about 30% of the time, broadly matching IMGT annotations. Because counts were too low, roughly 17 rarely observed V segments, including chromosome 9 orphons, were left out of the earlier analysis of approximately 500 of the donors. Presence/absence analyses assumed roughly uniform sequencing depth across donors, an assumption that may not hold. Most TCR sequences were observed very rarely across donors, whereas some public TCRs were present in many individuals. A further reported finding was that TCR beta sequences accurately predicted the HLA-A and HLA-B alleles for most subjects in the first cohort. V-gene and J-gene trimming of TCR beta chains was associated with a missense DCLRE1C variant in a later genetic analysis, and the association was replicated in an independent cohort. Most CMV-associated TCR beta chains appeared to be HLA-restricted in a later analysis, and the HLA associations seemed to be driven largely by CMV exposure. The sequencing pipeline was judged likely to have produced a cluster of highly shared sequence variants as a technical artifact. CMV serostatus was the only immune exposure information available for the cohort. Some IMGT-functional V segments, including TRBV6-2 and TRBV6-3, could not be told apart with the 87-base-pair reads, so those segments were excluded. The classifier was reported to diagnose cytomegalovirus status with high specificity and sensitivity in both the original and validation cohorts. When HLA alleles, especially DR and DQ, strongly co-occurred, TCR associations were difficult to assign to individual alleles. According to a later genetic analysis, donors in an Asian-associated ancestry cluster had fewer N-insertions in productive TCRs than the roughly 670-donor mean.

Based on the germline V gene, the CDR1 and CDR2 sequences are SGHAT and FQNNGV. Reading from cysteine to phenylalanine, the CDR3 counts 19 amino acids. Of all the DNA, just the CDR3 is kept, 57 bases in frame from base 1. Germline trimming: 1 base from V, 4 bases from J; junction bases outside gene matches: 16. The cohort was made up of around 720 healthy bone marrow donors. All cohort members were sampled while nominally healthy, although unrecorded immune exposures were likely present. The donor tested CMV seronegative and was one of the 352 seronegative cohort members. Every donor gave a peripheral blood sample, and the peripheral blood mononuclear cells from that sample were used for TCR beta sequencing. Genomic DNA was extracted from the blood cell samples with the Qiagen DNeasy Blood Extraction Kit. The library was made by the immunoSEQ multiplex PCR assay. The multiplex PCR relied on a mix of 60 forward primers for TCR Vbeta segments and 13 reverse primers for TCR Jbeta segments. The CDR3 region of rearranged TCR beta genes was amplified from genomic DNA with a multiplex PCR assay. Amplified TCR beta libraries were sequenced as 87-base-pair reads on the Illumina HiSeq System. From the authors' description of their analysis: A later analysis counted approximately 76 million unique TCR beta chains across the 550 to 800 repertoires, and roughly 9.9 million of these chains were shared by at least two donors. Raw reads were error-corrected and collapsed into unique sequences with a nearest-neighbor algorithm that merged closely related sequences to remove PCR and sequencing errors. To assign V, D and J gene segments, CDR3 sequences were aligned to IMGT reference sequences. For a sequence to be retained, at least a six-nucleotide match to both a V gene segment and a J gene segment was required. A rearrangement counted as productive if the CDR3 had no stop codons and remained in frame with V and J, and every other rearrangement counted as non-productive. CDR3 was defined by IMGT convention, running from the second conserved V-encoded cysteine to the conserved J-encoded phenylalanine. Sequences without an unambiguous match to a single V gene segment were excluded from the earlier analysis of about 640 of the donors. In an earlier analysis of a few hundred of the donors, V segments were called functional above 56.7% productive rearrangements and were called segregating when the between-donor standard deviation exceeded 5%. A statistical classification framework was developed to diagnose cytomegalovirus status using the catalog of TCR beta chain sequences. V and J gene assignment, in a later analysis, came from comparing TCR nucleotide sequences with IMGT/GENE-DB human TR gene sequences. A later analysis assigned CDR3 sequences and most-parsimonious VDJ recombination scenarios with the TCRdist pipeline. In a later analysis, each TCR beta chain was defined by its CDR3 amino acid sequence together with its V-gene family, and reads lacking a unique V-gene family were excluded. A later analysis removed 450 to 600 highly shared, low-generation-probability nucleotide sequences to deal with suspected cross-contamination and a sequencing artifact. For each public chain, a later analysis derived a clonal expansion index from normalized ranks of inferred template counts within each repertoire. Generation probabilities in a later analysis came from a VDJ recombination model fitted to out-of-frame rearrangements, and those results were checked against IGoR. In a later analysis, TCR-TCR, TCR-HLA and TCR-CMV co-occurrence was scored with hypergeometric tests, and a repertoire-size bias correction was applied to TCR pairs. False discovery rates were estimated in a later analysis by permuting HLA or CMV assignments 20 times. In a later analysis, co-occurring TCRs were grouped with DBSCAN, and TCRdist sequence similarity was added when clustering was performed within HLA-allele-positive subsets. For co-occurrence clustering, repertoires with fewer than 30,000 or more than 120,000 public chains were excluded, along with about five repertoires with anomalous nucleotide sharing. Entries here come from immuneACCESS through TCRdb and include only in-frame sequences with V and J called. Some clones fail to appear in such tables; in the studies checked, an unresolved V gene covers under half of the shortfall, and the cause of the remainder is unknown. D and trimming come from the DNA, and the V and J calls and clone size come from that table. The sample table records 99,000 or so clones; roughly three quarters of these occur just once. 2.5% to 3.5% of the sample is in the top ten clones.

About this clone: The target of this receptor is not known. No base quality values were provided; no much bigger clone lies one nucleotide off.

The sample comprised PBMCs. The sequence was collected from a man aged 30 to 45 in good health and CMV-seronegative. Recombination joined TRBV11-2 with TRBJ2-7; 10 nucleotides in the junction match TRBD2. The DNA is as follows: TGTGCCAGCAGCTTAGGGCGGGGTGGCCGGCTAGCGGGAGAATACGAGCAGTACTTC. This is translated as CASSLGRGGRLAGEYEQYF.